These T cell receptor beta chains were read from a single sample in a study of identical twins. TCRdb ran MiXCR on the 5' RACE reads and lists one entry per CDR3 protein. This sample has about 690,000 distinct CDR3 sequences, with approximately 6.1% found just once. Specimen: naive T cells sorted from blood. These receptor sequences come from a man younger than 35 in good health. Both conserved end residues are part of each CDR3. The D gene is left open where the match is weak. Only part of the rows carry a size: once, few, many, or a class if the clone is expanded.

j_call	d_call	v_call	clone_size	cdr3_aa	cdr3_nt
TRBJ2-3	TRBD1	TRBV24-1	many	CATSDTGTGLTDTQYF	TGTGCCACCAGTGATACCGGGACAGGGCTCACAGATACGCAGTATTTT
TRBJ2-1	TRBD1	TRBV6-5	many	CASSYSRPQTGVDYYEQFF	TGTGCCAGCAGTTACTCGAGGCCCCAGACAGGGGTCGATTATTATGAGCAGTTCTTC
TRBJ1-4	.	TRBV5-1	few	CASRGLGNEKLFF	TGCGCCAGCAGAGGTTTGGGGAATGAAAAACTGTTTTTT
TRBJ1-2	.	TRBV4-2	few	CASSQPAPGVYGYTF	TGTGCCAGCAGCCAACCTGCCCCGGGAGTCTATGGCTACACCTTC
TRBJ1-5	.	TRBV30	many	CAWSVGRDQPQHF	TGTGCCTGGAGTGTAGGGCGGGATCAGCCCCAGCATTTT
TRBJ2-7	TRBD2	TRBV11-1	few	CASSPRTSGESSGSYEQYF	TGTGCCAGCAGCCCCCGGACTAGCGGGGAATCTTCCGGCTCCTACGAGCAGTACTTC
TRBJ2-7	TRBD2	TRBV20-1	.	CSASSPLAGVGYEQYF	TGCAGTGCTAGTTCCCCGCTAGCGGGGGTGGGCTACGAGCAGTACTTC
TRBJ2-2	.	TRBV7-2	many	CASSLVLTGELFF	TGTGCCAGCAGCTTAGTTCTCACCGGGGAGCTGTTTTTT
TRBJ2-3	TRBD2	TRBV24-1	few	CATSDPGRSGDTDTQYF	TGTGCCACCAGTGACCCTGGTAGGAGCGGGGACACAGATACGCAGTATTTT
TRBJ2-1	.	TRBV24-1	many	CATSDRYTYNEQFF	TGTGCCACCAGTGATAGGTACACCTACAATGAGCAGTTCTTC
TRBJ1-5	.	TRBV30	.	CAWSAGMGPNQPQHF	TGTGCCTGGAGCGCCGGTATGGGGCCGAATCAGCCCCAGCATTTT
TRBJ2-1	TRBD2	TRBV29-1	.	CSVASGRAGEQFF	TGCAGCGTTGCTAGCGGGAGGGCCGGGGAGCAGTTCTTC
TRBJ2-1	.	TRBV24-1	many	CATSDWWYNEQFF	TGTGCCACCAGTGATTGGTGGTACAATGAGCAGTTCTTC
TRBJ2-3	.	TRBV29-1	many	CSVGPRTDTQYF	TGCAGCGTCGGACCCCGCACAGATACGCAGTATTTT
TRBJ2-2	.	TRBV5-1	.	CASRAGETTGELFF	TGCGCCAGCAGGGCCGGGGAAACCACCGGGGAGCTGTTTTTT
TRBJ2-1	.	TRBV24-1	many	CATSEGDKISYNEQFF	TGTGCCACCAGTGAAGGGGACAAAATCTCCTACAATGAGCAGTTCTTC
TRBJ2-3	.	TRBV12-3/TRBV12-4	many	CASSWGDQPDTQYF	TGTGCCAGCAGTTGGGGGGATCAGCCAGATACGCAGTATTTT
TRBJ2-5	.	TRBV20-1	many	CSARGRDGETQYF	TGCAGTGCTAGGGGCAGGGACGGTGAGACCCAGTACTTC
TRBJ2-3	.	TRBV29-1	many	CSGEGFSTDTQYF	TGCAGCGGCGAAGGATTCAGCACAGATACGCAGTATTTT
TRBJ1-2	.	TRBV9	few	CASSVASSSNYGYTF	TGTGCCAGCAGCGTAGCTTCTTCATCAAACTATGGCTACACCTTC
TRBJ2-7	.	TRBV5-1	many	CASSLGRSSYEQYF	TGCGCCAGCAGCTTGGGACGGAGCTCCTACGAGCAGTACTTC
TRBJ2-6	TRBD2	TRBV20-1	few	CSAVGGLAGTNVLTF	TGCAGTGCCGTAGGGGGACTAGCGGGAACCAACGTCCTGACTTTC
TRBJ2-1	.	TRBV6-5	.	CASSYLGAGNEQFF	TGTGCCAGCAGTTACTTGGGGGCAGGCAATGAGCAGTTCTTC
TRBJ1-6	.	TRBV10-3	many	CAINRGDSNSPLHF	TGTGCCATCAACCGAGGAGACTCTAATTCACCCCTCCACTTT
TRBJ2-5	TRBD2	TRBV20-1	many	CSASTSGDQETQYF	TGCAGTGCTAGTACTAGCGGGGACCAAGAGACCCAGTACTTC
TRBJ2-2	.	TRBV5-1	many	CASSLSRVTGELFF	TGCGCCAGCAGCTTGTCGCGGGTCACCGGGGAGCTGTTTTTT
TRBJ2-7	TRBD1	TRBV7-2	.	CASRTDPGQGAGEQYF	TGTGCCAGCAGGACTGACCCGGGACAGGGTGCAGGAGAGCAGTACTTC
TRBJ1-6	TRBD1	TRBV3-1	.	CASSPDRVYNSPLHF	TGTGCCAGCAGCCCCGACAGGGTATATAATTCACCCCTCCACTTT
TRBJ2-1	TRBD2	TRBV5-1	many	CASSWGLAGFGVEQFF	TGCGCCAGCAGCTGGGGACTAGCGGGATTTGGGGTTGAGCAGTTCTTC
TRBJ1-1	TRBD1	TRBV5-1	many	CASEPGTGETEAFF	TGCGCCAGCGAACCCGGGACAGGGGAAACTGAAGCTTTCTTT
TRBJ2-1	TRBD2	TRBV30	.	CAWSEAGGPYNEQFF	TGTGCCTGGAGTGAGGCGGGAGGGCCCTACAATGAGCAGTTCTTC
TRBJ2-7	.	TRBV28	.	CASRLGAISYEQYF	TGTGCCAGCAGACTGGGCGCTATCTCCTACGAGCAGTACTTC
TRBJ2-7	.	TRBV12-3/TRBV12-4	few	CASRRDSTGFYEQYF	TGTGCCAGCAGACGTGACAGTACGGGTTTTTACGAGCAGTACTTC
TRBJ2-3	.	TRBV12-3/TRBV12-4	many	CASSPTPDTQYF	TGTGCCAGCAGTCCTACCCCAGATACGCAGTATTTT
TRBJ2-5	.	TRBV5-1	many	CASSIANMYQETQYF	TGCGCCAGCAGCATTGCCAATATGTACCAAGAGACCCAGTACTTC
TRBJ2-7	.	TRBV6-6	many	CASTAPWGEQYF	TGTGCCAGCACGGCCCCTTGGGGCGAGCAGTACTTC
TRBJ2-7	TRBD2	TRBV12-3/TRBV12-4	.	CASSYRTSGSYEQYF	TGTGCCAGCAGTTACAGGACTAGCGGGAGTTACGAGCAGTACTTC
TRBJ2-1	.	TRBV20-1	.	CSARGGARDNEQFF	TGCAGTGCCCGAGGGGGGGCGCGGGACAATGAGCAGTTCTTC
TRBJ2-2	TRBD1	TRBV5-6	few	CASNTGVGELFF	TGTGCCAGCAACACAGGGGTCGGGGAGCTGTTTTTT
TRBJ2-2	TRBD2	TRBV27	many	CASSPTGGRVPGELFF	TGTGCCAGCAGTCCTACTGGCGGGAGGGTCCCCGGGGAGCTGTTTTTT
TRBJ2-6	TRBD1	TRBV7-8	few	CASSFSGGPGANVLTF	TGTGCCAGCAGCTTCTCAGGGGGTCCCGGGGCCAACGTCCTGACTTTC
TRBJ1-1	.	TRBV12-3/TRBV12-4	.	CASSLSNGNTEAFF	TGTGCCAGCAGTTTATCTAACGGGAACACTGAAGCTTTCTTT
TRBJ2-2	.	TRBV12-3/TRBV12-4	few	CASLANTGELFF	TGTGCCAGCCTCGCGAACACCGGGGAGCTGTTTTTT
TRBJ2-3	TRBD1	TRBV24-1	few	CATSELGQSTGDTQYF	TGTGCCACCAGTGAATTGGGACAGAGCACCGGAGATACGCAGTATTTT
TRBJ2-5	.	TRBV5-1	many	CASSLVGPQETQYF	TGCGCCAGCAGCTTGGTGGGACCCCAAGAGACCCAGTACTTC
TRBJ2-1	.	TRBV5-6	many	CASSLGAPSYNEQFF	TGTGCCAGCAGCTTGGGGGCCCCCTCCTACAATGAGCAGTTCTTC
TRBJ2-1	TRBD1	TRBV6-1	many	CASSRDSRNNEQFF	TGTGCCAGCTCCAGGGACAGTCGGAACAATGAGCAGTTCTTC
TRBJ2-2	.	TRBV6-5	many	CASSYSPEWGTGELFF	TGTGCCAGCAGTTACTCTCCCGAGTGGGGAACCGGGGAGCTGTTTTTT
TRBJ2-7	TRBD1	TRBV4-2	many	CASSKDRGYEQYF	TGTGCCAGCAGTAAGGACAGGGGATACGAGCAGTACTTC
TRBJ2-1	TRBD2	TRBV29-1	many	CSVGEREEPYNEQFF	TGCAGCGTGGGGGAGCGGGAGGAACCCTACAATGAGCAGTTCTTC
TRBJ2-1	.	TRBV10-3	many	CAITGSNNEQFF	TGTGCCATCACGGGTTCTAACAATGAGCAGTTCTTC
TRBJ2-1	TRBD2	TRBV7-2	many	CASSSGLLGQFF	TGTGCCAGCAGCTCGGGACTATTAGGGCAGTTCTTC
TRBJ1-4	.	TRBV6-1	many	CATGGAGSYEKLFF	TGTGCCACCGGTGGGGCAGGGTCTTATGAAAAACTGTTTTTT